This T cell receptor beta chain was retrieved from a study of identical twins. TCRdb processed the 5' RACE reads anew with MiXCR; each CDR3 protein has one entry. The profile covers a few hundred thousand distinct CDR3 sequences, with 9% to 10% appearing a single time and under 3.5% taken by the ten largest. This CDR3 spans 15 amino acids. Germline loops: CDR1 LGHDT, CDR2 YNNKEL (reference sequence). The J segment lost 4 bases and the V segment lost 4 bases, leaving 8 bases of the junction unmatched. Study results and caveats: Excess sharing between twins was weaker in beta out-of-frame sequences.

Comments on this clonotype: What it binds is unknown.

In addition, the sample was reused for a study of yellow fever vaccine responses in identical twins.

The rearrangement uses TRBV3-1 and TRBJ2-3, with TRBD1 matching 7 bases. The clonotype was recovered from a woman between 18 and 29 years old in good health. The sample consisted of PBMCs. The CDR3 DNA is TGTGCCAGCAGCCCTATCGTAGGGGGCGCAGATACGCAGTATTTT. It codes for CASSPIVGGADTQYF.